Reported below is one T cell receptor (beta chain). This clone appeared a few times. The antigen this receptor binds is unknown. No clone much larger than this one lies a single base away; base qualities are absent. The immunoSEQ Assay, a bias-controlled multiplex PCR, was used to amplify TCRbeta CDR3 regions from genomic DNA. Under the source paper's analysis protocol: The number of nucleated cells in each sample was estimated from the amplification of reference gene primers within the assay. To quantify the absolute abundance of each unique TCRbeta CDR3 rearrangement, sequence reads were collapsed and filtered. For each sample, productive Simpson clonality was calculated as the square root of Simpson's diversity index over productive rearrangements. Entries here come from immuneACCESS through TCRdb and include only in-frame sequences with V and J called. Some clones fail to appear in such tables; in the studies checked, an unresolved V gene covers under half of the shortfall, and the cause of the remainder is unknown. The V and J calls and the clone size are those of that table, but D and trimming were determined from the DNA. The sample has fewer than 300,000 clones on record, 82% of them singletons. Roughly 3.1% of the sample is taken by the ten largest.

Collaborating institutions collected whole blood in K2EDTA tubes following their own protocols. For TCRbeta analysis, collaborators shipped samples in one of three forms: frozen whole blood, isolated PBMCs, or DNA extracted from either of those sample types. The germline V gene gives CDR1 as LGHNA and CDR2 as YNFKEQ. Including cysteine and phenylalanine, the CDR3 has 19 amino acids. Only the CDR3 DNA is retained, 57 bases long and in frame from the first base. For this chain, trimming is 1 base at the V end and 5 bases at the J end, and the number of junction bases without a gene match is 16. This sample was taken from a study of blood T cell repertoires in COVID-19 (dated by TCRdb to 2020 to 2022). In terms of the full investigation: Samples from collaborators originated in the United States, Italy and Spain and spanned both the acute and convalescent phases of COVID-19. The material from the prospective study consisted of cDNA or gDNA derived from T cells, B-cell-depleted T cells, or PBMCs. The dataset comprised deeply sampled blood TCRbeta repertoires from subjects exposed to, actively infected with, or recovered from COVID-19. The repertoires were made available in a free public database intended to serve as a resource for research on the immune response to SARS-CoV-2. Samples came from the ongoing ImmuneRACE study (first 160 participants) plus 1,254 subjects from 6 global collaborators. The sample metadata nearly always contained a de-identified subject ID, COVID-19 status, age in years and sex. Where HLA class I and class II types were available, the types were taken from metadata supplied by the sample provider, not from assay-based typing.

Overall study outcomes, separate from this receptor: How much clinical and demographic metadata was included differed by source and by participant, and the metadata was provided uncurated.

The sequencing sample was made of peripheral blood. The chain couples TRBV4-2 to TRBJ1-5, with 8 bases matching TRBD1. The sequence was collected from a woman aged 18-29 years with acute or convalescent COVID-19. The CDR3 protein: CASSQGFGTGLGRDQPQHF. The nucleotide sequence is TGTGCCAGCAGCCAAGGTTTCGGGACAGGTCTGGGGCGCGATCAGCCCCAGCATTTT.